The rows below give T cell receptor beta chains drawn from one sample of a study of HIV-infected patients and healthy controls. TCRdb processed the 5' RACE reads anew with MiXCR; each CDR3 protein has one entry. The sample contains 10,000 to 12,000 distinct CDR3 sequences, roughly 8% of which appear only once. The sequenced sample was blood. The receptors come from an adult in good health. Each CDR3 is given with its conserved first and last residue. The D gene is left open where the match is weak. Some rows have no size entry. The others give once, few or many, or a class for an expanded clone.

j_call,d_call,clone_size,v_call,cdr3_aa,cdr3_nt
TRBJ2-2,NA,many,TRBV7-2,CASSLRVAGVTGELFF,TGTGCCAGCAGCTTACGGGTGGCAGGGGTTACCGGGGAGCTGTTTTTT
TRBJ1-3,TRBD1,many,TRBV7-9,CASSPRTGAAGNTIYF,TGTGCCAGCAGCCCGCGGACAGGGGCGGCTGGAAACACCATATATTTT
TRBJ2-1,NA,few,TRBV7-2,CASSLGFRERPGFGREQFF,TGTGCCAGCAGCTTAGGTTTCAGGGAGAGGCCCGGTTTTGGGCGTGAGCAGTTCTTC
TRBJ2-3,TRBD2,medium-sized,TRBV7-2,CASSTPGTRGAGGTDTQYF,TGTGCCAGCAGCACCCCCGGGACTAGGGGGGCCGGGGGCACAGATACGCAGTATTTT
TRBJ1-6,NA,medium-sized,TRBV2,CASSGDPNSPLHF,TGTGCCAGCAGTGGGGATCCCAATTCACCCCTCCACTTT
TRBJ1-5,NA,many,TRBV4-1,CASSQEGGNQPQHF,TGCGCCAGCAGCCAAGAGGGCGGGAATCAGCCCCAGCATTTT
TRBJ2-6,NA,NA,TRBV6-6,CASSIDGSGANVLTF,TGTGCCAGCAGTATCGACGGCTCTGGGGCCAACGTCCTGACTTTC
TRBJ2-1,NA,medium-sized,TRBV20-1,CSLERVDEQFF,TGCAGTCTGGAGCGGGTCGATGAGCAGTTCTTC
TRBJ2-2,TRBD2,medium-sized,TRBV14,CASSQALAGSPGELFF,TGTGCCAGCAGCCAAGCACTAGCGGGATCACCCGGGGAGCTGTTTTTT
TRBJ1-5,NA,many,TRBV10-2,CASLAGEGQPQHF,TGCGCCAGCTTAGCAGGGGAGGGACAGCCCCAGCATTTT
TRBJ2-3,NA,few,TRBV7-6,CASSLVGDTQYF,TGTGCCAGCAGCTTAGTAGGGGATACGCAGTATTTT
TRBJ2-1,NA,many,TRBV7-2,CASSRSASSYNEQFF,TGTGCCAGCAGCCGAAGCGCGAGCTCCTACAATGAGCAGTTCTTC
TRBJ2-5,TRBD2,medium-sized,TRBV2,CASSEVAGTATQYF,TGTGCCAGCAGTGAAGTAGCGGGCACGGCGACCCAGTACTTC
TRBJ2-7,NA,medium-sized,TRBV6-5,CASSYSWSVDRNEQYF,TGTGCCAGCAGTTACTCATGGAGCGTAGACAGAAACGAGCAGTACTTC
TRBJ1-6,NA,many,TRBV25-1,CASSRTGPGSPLHF,TGTGCCAGCAGTAGAACCGGGCCAGGCTCACCCCTCCACTTT
TRBJ1-1,NA,few,TRBV7-8,CASSVKSPEAFF,TGTGCCAGCAGCGTTAAAAGCCCTGAAGCTTTCTTT
TRBJ2-1,TRBD1,medium-sized,TRBV20-1,CSARDLGTGRPFPPYNEQFF,TGCAGTGCTAGAGATCTCGGGACAGGGAGGCCCTTCCCTCCCTACAATGAGCAGTTCTTC
TRBJ2-5,NA,NA,TRBV6-2/TRBV6-3,CASSYGNPSTSQETQYF,TGTGCCAGCAGTTACGGAAACCCTAGTACTAGCCAAGAGACCCAGTACTTC
TRBJ2-3,NA,many,TRBV19,CASSIVGSPHLDTQYF,TGTGCCAGTAGTATTGTTGGCAGTCCACATTTAGATACGCAGTATTTT
TRBJ1-2,TRBD1,medium-sized,TRBV27,CASSLSTGVTGYTF,TGTGCCAGCAGTTTATCTACAGGGGTGACTGGCTACACCTTC
TRBJ2-7,TRBD1,medium-sized,TRBV6-1,CASSEPGQGAYEQYF,TGTGCCAGCAGTGAGCCGGGACAGGGGGCATACGAGCAGTACTTC
TRBJ2-5,TRBD1,NA,TRBV4-2,CASSQSTGGETQYF,TGTGCCAGCAGCCAGTCGACAGGGGGTGAGACCCAGTACTTC
TRBJ2-7,NA,many,TRBV19,CASATARGLSYEQYF,TGTGCCAGTGCTACAGCCAGGGGACTCTCCTACGAGCAGTACTTC
TRBJ2-7,NA,medium-sized,TRBV3-1,CASSQDLAEAYEQYF,TGTGCCAGCAGCCAAGATCTCGCAGAAGCCTACGAGCAGTACTTC
TRBJ1-2,NA,medium-sized,TRBV6-6,CASRVQMNYGYTF,TGTGCCAGCAGAGTCCAAATGAACTATGGCTACACCTTC
TRBJ2-1,NA,medium-sized,TRBV28,CASMTRHEQFF,TGTGCCAGCATGACTAGGCATGAGCAGTTCTTC
TRBJ2-7,TRBD2,many,TRBV12-3/TRBV12-4,CASGRASSYEQYF,TGTGCCAGCGGGAGGGCCTCCTCCTACGAGCAGTACTTC
TRBJ2-6,NA,many,TRBV28,CASRNPVLSSGANVLTF,TGTGCCAGCAGGAACCCGGTCCTCAGCTCTGGGGCCAACGTCCTGACTTTC
TRBJ2-5,TRBD2,many,TRBV7-2,CASSSKGLEETQYF,TGTGCCAGCAGCTCGAAGGGACTAGAAGAGACCCAGTACTTC